Listed below are T cell receptor beta chains from one sample, sequenced in a study of cytomegalovirus exposure and HLA in healthy donors. Repertoires were generated with immunoSEQ multiplex PCR, while TCRdb's copy carries only in-frame clones and drops some. The sample shows about 160,000 clones, about two thirds of them seen only once. Sequencing was carried out using PBMCs. These receptors were obtained from a woman aged 18-30 years in good health and CMV-seronegative. Both conserved end residues are part of each CDR3. Fields, in order: D gene, V gene, J gene, clone size, CDR3 DNA, CDR3 protein. D genes are given only for firm matches. Not all rows give a size; the values are once, few, many and, for expanded clones, a class.

d_call: NA
v_call: TRBV7-6
j_call: TRBJ1-3
clone_size: NA
cdr3_nt: TGTGCCAGCAGCTTAGTGGGGGCATTTGGAAACACCATATATTTT
cdr3_aa: CASSLVGAFGNTIYF

d_call: TRBD2
v_call: TRBV4-3
j_call: TRBJ2-5
clone_size: NA
cdr3_nt: TGCGCCAGCAGCCAAGAGGGGAGCGGGAAAGAGACCCAGTACTTC
cdr3_aa: CASSQEGSGKETQYF

d_call: TRBD2
v_call: TRBV14
j_call: TRBJ2-1
clone_size: NA
cdr3_nt: TGTGCCAGCAGCCAGCCCAATAGCGGGAGCTTCGGCGGTGAGCAGTTCTTC
cdr3_aa: CASSQPNSGSFGGEQFF

d_call: NA
v_call: TRBV2
j_call: TRBJ1-5
clone_size: once
cdr3_nt: TGTGCCAGCAGGGAACAGGGACTCAATCAGCCCCAGCATTTT
cdr3_aa: CASREQGLNQPQHF

d_call: NA
v_call: TRBV6-5
j_call: TRBJ1-2
clone_size: NA
cdr3_nt: TGTGCCAGCAGTTACGCGACGGGGGGGGGCTATGGCTACACCTTC
cdr3_aa: CASSYATGGGYGYTF

d_call: NA
v_call: TRBV29-1
j_call: TRBJ2-2
clone_size: few
cdr3_nt: TGCAGCGTTGAAAGGAGGGCCACCGGGGAGCTGTTTTTT
cdr3_aa: CSVERRATGELFF

d_call: NA
v_call: TRBV30
j_call: TRBJ2-1
clone_size: NA
cdr3_nt: TGTGCCTGGAGTATGCTAGCGACATACAATGAGCAGTTCTTC
cdr3_aa: CAWSMLATYNEQFF

d_call: NA
v_call: TRBV6-5
j_call: TRBJ1-3
clone_size: NA
cdr3_nt: TGTGCCAGCAGGAGCGTCTCTGGAAACACCATATATTTT
cdr3_aa: CASRSVSGNTIYF

d_call: TRBD2
v_call: TRBV15
j_call: TRBJ2-1
clone_size: NA
cdr3_nt: TGTGCCACCGTCTCGTCTAGCGGGAGGGCCGGGTCCGGTGAGCAGTTCTTC
cdr3_aa: CATVSSSGRAGSGEQFF

d_call: NA
v_call: TRBV5-8
j_call: TRBJ2-1
clone_size: NA
cdr3_nt: TGTGCCAGCAGCTTGCGGGGTTCTGGTGAGCAGTTCTTC
cdr3_aa: CASSLRGSGEQFF

d_call: TRBD1
v_call: TRBV7-8
j_call: TRBJ1-2
clone_size: NA
cdr3_nt: TGTGCCAGCAGCTTAGAACGGAGCAGGGGGCCCAATGGCTACACCTTC
cdr3_aa: CASSLERSRGPNGYTF

d_call: NA
v_call: TRBV11-3
j_call: TRBJ1-6
clone_size: NA
cdr3_nt: TGTGCCAGCAGCTTAGAGGCAGGAGGCTATAATTCACCCCTCCACTTT
cdr3_aa: CASSLEAGGYNSPLHF

d_call: TRBD1
v_call: TRBV7-8
j_call: TRBJ1-5
clone_size: NA
cdr3_nt: TGTGCCGGGGCAGGGGGAGGCAATCAGCCCCAGCATTTT
cdr3_aa: CAGAGGGNQPQHF

d_call: NA
v_call: TRBV2
j_call: TRBJ1-5
clone_size: NA
cdr3_nt: TGTGCCAGCAGTGAGAGGCAGTTTAATCAGCCCCAGCATTTT
cdr3_aa: CASSERQFNQPQHF

d_call: NA
v_call: TRBV5-4
j_call: TRBJ1-2
clone_size: NA
cdr3_nt: TGTGCCAGCAGCTTGGCCGGGAACTATGGCTACACCTTC
cdr3_aa: CASSLAGNYGYTF

d_call: NA
v_call: TRBV5-8
j_call: TRBJ2-7
clone_size: NA
cdr3_nt: TGTGCCAGCAGCTATTACCTAGGGGTCTCATCCCCTGATGAGTACTTC
cdr3_aa: CASSYYLGVSSPDEYF

d_call: TRBD1
v_call: TRBV5-8
j_call: TRBJ2-4
clone_size: NA
cdr3_nt: TGTGCCAGCAGCGACGGGACAGGGGCCAAAAACATTCAGTACTTC
cdr3_aa: CASSDGTGAKNIQYF

d_call: TRBD1
v_call: TRBV11-3
j_call: TRBJ2-1
clone_size: NA
cdr3_nt: TGTGCCAGCAGCCCCGGACAGGGAAGCTCCTACAATGAGCAGTTCTTC
cdr3_aa: CASSPGQGSSYNEQFF

d_call: NA
v_call: TRBV19
j_call: TRBJ1-5
clone_size: NA
cdr3_nt: TGTGCCAGTAGTTTAGACAGGAATCAGCCCCAGCATTTT
cdr3_aa: CASSLDRNQPQHF

d_call: NA
v_call: TRBV9
j_call: TRBJ2-2
clone_size: NA
cdr3_nt: TGTGCCAGCAGTGACAGTCCTAACACCGGGGAGCTGTTTTTT
cdr3_aa: CASSDSPNTGELFF

d_call: NA
v_call: TRBV6-5
j_call: TRBJ1-1
clone_size: few
cdr3_nt: TGTGCCAGCAGTGGCCGGGATTCGGGTACTGAAGCTTTCTTT
cdr3_aa: CASSGRDSGTEAFF

d_call: TRBD1
v_call: TRBV5-1
j_call: TRBJ2-5
clone_size: NA
cdr3_nt: TGCGCCAGCAGCTTGTGGGACAGACAAGAGACCCAGTACTTC
cdr3_aa: CASSLWDRQETQYF

d_call: NA
v_call: TRBV10-3
j_call: TRBJ1-6
clone_size: NA
cdr3_nt: TGTGCCATCAGTGAGAACCGGGAGATTAATTCACCCCTCCACTTT
cdr3_aa: CAISENREINSPLHF

d_call: TRBD1
v_call: TRBV5-8
j_call: TRBJ2-7
clone_size: NA
cdr3_nt: TGTGCCAGCAGCGGGTGGACAGGGACCTACGAGCAGTACTTC
cdr3_aa: CASSGWTGTYEQYF

d_call: NA
v_call: TRBV15
j_call: TRBJ1-1
clone_size: NA
cdr3_nt: TGTGCCACCGGGGGGGCGGACACTGAAGCTTTCTTT
cdr3_aa: CATGGADTEAFF

d_call: NA
v_call: TRBV18
j_call: TRBJ2-2
clone_size: few
cdr3_nt: TGTGCCAGCTCACCCAGTTTTGGCGGGGAGCTGTTTTTT
cdr3_aa: CASSPSFGGELFF

d_call: NA
v_call: TRBV7-9
j_call: TRBJ1-1
clone_size: once
cdr3_nt: TGTGCCAGCGGGACATATTTGGGCACTGAAGCTTTCTTT
cdr3_aa: CASGTYLGTEAFF

d_call: TRBD1
v_call: TRBV7-2
j_call: TRBJ1-4
clone_size: NA
cdr3_nt: TGTGCCAGCAGCTTTACCGGACAGGTTGACGAAAAACTGTTTTTT
cdr3_aa: CASSFTGQVDEKLFF

d_call: NA
v_call: TRBV5-1
j_call: TRBJ2-3
clone_size: NA
cdr3_nt: TGCGCCAGCAGCCGATCGGACATTTCCTCAGATACGCAGTATTTT
cdr3_aa: CASSRSDISSDTQYF

d_call: NA
v_call: TRBV6-6
j_call: TRBJ2-5
clone_size: NA
cdr3_nt: TGTGCCAGCAGTATCGGAGGGGTGGAAGAGACCCAGTACTTC
cdr3_aa: CASSIGGVEETQYF

d_call: NA
v_call: TRBV7-9
j_call: TRBJ2-2
clone_size: NA
cdr3_nt: TGTGCCAGCAGCGGACCCGGGACAAAGAACACCGGGGAGCTGTTTTTT
cdr3_aa: CASSGPGTKNTGELFF

d_call: TRBD1
v_call: TRBV5-5
j_call: TRBJ2-7
clone_size: NA
cdr3_nt: TGTGCCAGCAGCTGGTGGGACAGGGGATACGAGCAGTACTTC
cdr3_aa: CASSWWDRGYEQYF

d_call: TRBD1
v_call: TRBV4-1
j_call: TRBJ1-1
clone_size: NA
cdr3_nt: TGCGCCAGCAGCCAGCTTCACAGGGGAAGGAACACTGAAGCTTTCTTT
cdr3_aa: CASSQLHRGRNTEAFF

d_call: TRBD1
v_call: TRBV9
j_call: TRBJ1-3
clone_size: NA
cdr3_nt: TGTGCCAGCAGTCAGGGGGCTGGAAACACCATATATTTT
cdr3_aa: CASSQGAGNTIYF

d_call: NA
v_call: TRBV6-5
j_call: TRBJ1-1
clone_size: NA
cdr3_nt: TGTGCCAGCAGTAACCCTGAGGGCGTACACACTGAAGCTTTCTTT
cdr3_aa: CASSNPEGVHTEAFF

d_call: NA
v_call: TRBV5-1
j_call: TRBJ1-2
clone_size: NA
cdr3_nt: TGCGCCAGCAGCTTGCGGACAGCGAATGTTGGCTACACCTTC
cdr3_aa: CASSLRTANVGYTF

d_call: NA
v_call: TRBV29-1
j_call: TRBJ1-1
clone_size: NA
cdr3_nt: TGCAGCTCCATGGACAGTTCATATGAAGCTTTCTTT
cdr3_aa: CSSMDSSYEAFF

d_call: NA
v_call: TRBV27
j_call: TRBJ1-5
clone_size: few
cdr3_nt: TGTGCCAGCAGCCGCGGGGGCGTAACGATTCGTCAGCCCCAGCATTTT
cdr3_aa: CASSRGGVTIRQPQHF

d_call: TRBD1
v_call: TRBV5-8
j_call: TRBJ1-1
clone_size: few
cdr3_nt: TGTGCCAGCAGCTTGTACGGGACAGGGAACACTGAAGCTTTCTTT
cdr3_aa: CASSLYGTGNTEAFF

d_call: TRBD1
v_call: TRBV7-9
j_call: TRBJ1-1
clone_size: NA
cdr3_nt: TGTGCCAGCAGCCTACAGGGGGCTCACACTGAAGCTTTCTTT
cdr3_aa: CASSLQGAHTEAFF

d_call: TRBD1
v_call: TRBV7-2
j_call: TRBJ1-3
clone_size: NA
cdr3_nt: TGTGCCAGCAGCTTAGTGTTTGGGACAGATTCTGGAAACACCATATATTTT
cdr3_aa: CASSLVFGTDSGNTIYF

d_call: TRBD1
v_call: TRBV6-1
j_call: TRBJ2-7
clone_size: few
cdr3_nt: TGTGCCAGCAGGGCCGGGACAGGGGGCGGTTACGAGCAGTACTTC
cdr3_aa: CASRAGTGGGYEQYF

d_call: NA
v_call: TRBV9
j_call: TRBJ2-5
clone_size: NA
cdr3_nt: TGTGCCAGCAGCGTACACACAGGCCAAGAGACCCAGTACTTC
cdr3_aa: CASSVHTGQETQYF

d_call: TRBD2
v_call: TRBV11-3
j_call: TRBJ2-1
clone_size: few
cdr3_nt: TGTGCCAGCAGCTCACCAGGACTAGGAGAAGACAATGAGCAGTTCTTC
cdr3_aa: CASSSPGLGEDNEQFF

d_call: NA
v_call: TRBV7-9
j_call: TRBJ1-1
clone_size: NA
cdr3_nt: TGTGCCAGCAGCCTGCGGGACGGTGAAGCTTTCTTT
cdr3_aa: CASSLRDGEAFF

d_call: TRBD2
v_call: TRBV7-2
j_call: TRBJ2-3
clone_size: NA
cdr3_nt: TGTGCCAGCAGCTCTTCACTAGCGGGAGCTATGAATACGCAGTATTTT
cdr3_aa: CASSSSLAGAMNTQYF

d_call: TRBD1
v_call: TRBV7-2
j_call: TRBJ2-5
clone_size: NA
cdr3_nt: TGTGCCAGCAGCCAGCCAGGGGGCGGACGGGAGACCCAGTACTTC
cdr3_aa: CASSQPGGGRETQYF

d_call: TRBD1
v_call: TRBV7-8
j_call: TRBJ2-5
clone_size: few
cdr3_nt: TGTGCCAGCAGCTTCCTCGGGACAGCCTATCCACAAGAGACCCAGTACTTC
cdr3_aa: CASSFLGTAYPQETQYF

d_call: TRBD2
v_call: TRBV19
j_call: TRBJ2-1
clone_size: NA
cdr3_nt: TGTGCCAGCGGGACTAGCGGGAGCCCCTACAATGAGCAGTTCTTC
cdr3_aa: CASGTSGSPYNEQFF

d_call: TRBD1
v_call: TRBV10-3
j_call: TRBJ2-7
clone_size: once
cdr3_nt: TGTGCCGTAAGGACAGGTATTATCTACGAGCAGTACTTC
cdr3_aa: CAVRTGIIYEQYF

d_call: NA
v_call: TRBV9
j_call: TRBJ1-2
clone_size: NA
cdr3_nt: TGTGCCAGCAGCGTAGACGGCCCCGGCGGTGGCTACACCTTC
cdr3_aa: CASSVDGPGGGYTF

d_call: NA
v_call: TRBV5-4
j_call: TRBJ1-2
clone_size: NA
cdr3_nt: TGTGCCAGCAGCCCCCGTTCGCGCCCTAACTATGGCTACACCTTC
cdr3_aa: CASSPRSRPNYGYTF

d_call: NA
v_call: TRBV27
j_call: TRBJ1-4
clone_size: NA
cdr3_nt: TGTGCCAGCAGTTTGGGGGCAGGCCGGCGGCAGTCAACTAATGAAAAACTGTTTTTT
cdr3_aa: CASSLGAGRRQSTNEKLFF

d_call: NA
v_call: TRBV2
j_call: TRBJ1-2
clone_size: NA
cdr3_nt: TGTGCCAGCGCCGGGGGAAGGGAAGTTATTATCTATGGCTACACCTTC
cdr3_aa: CASAGGREVIIYGYTF

d_call: NA
v_call: TRBV5-5
j_call: TRBJ1-2
clone_size: NA
cdr3_nt: TGTGCCAGCAGCCTGACAGGATTGGACTATGGCTACACCTTC
cdr3_aa: CASSLTGLDYGYTF

d_call: NA
v_call: TRBV5-8
j_call: TRBJ1-2
clone_size: NA
cdr3_nt: TGTGCCAGCACTATGCGTGGACGGGGAGCGGGCTACACCTTC
cdr3_aa: CASTMRGRGAGYTF